This T cell receptor beta chain was identified in a study of shared clonotypes between healthy human individuals. Germline loops: CDR1 KGHSH, CDR2 LQKENI. CDR3 length: 16 residues. Trimming at V came to 1 base and at J to 4 bases, leaving 9 bases not matched to a gene. In the sorted-subset replicate PCRs, approximately 200 ng DNA, around 32,000 T cell genomes, was used. Some clones are missing from TCRdb's copy, which holds only in-frame ones; the method was immunoSEQ multiplex PCR. The repertoire holds some 650,000 clones, with around 97% as singletons. Sequencing was done on a sample of naive CD4+ T cells sorted from blood. Subset denoted: CD45RA+ positively selected. The chain carries TRBV18 and TRBJ1-1, with 7 nucleotides matching TRBD1. The origin of this receptor is a woman aged 25 to 39 in good health. The CDR3 here is CASSPRTGESSTEAFF. The CDR3 DNA sequence: TGTGCCAGCTCACCACGCACAGGGGAATCAAGCACTGAAGCTTTCTTT.